A single sample is the source of the 29 T cell receptor beta chains below, sequenced in a study of early T cells in non-severe SARS-CoV-2 infection (dated by TCRdb to about 2021). The library was made by 5' RACE. The run used a NextSeq 500. The public reads were quality trimmed at Q25 with fastp and then assembled into clones with MiXCR by TCRdb, keeping productive beta chains. CDR3 protein duplicates are merged, each entry listing the most common genes and DNA. The sample yields about 98,000 distinct CDR3 sequences; under 15% were counted once. The top ten clones comprise roughly 6.4% of the sample. What was sequenced was whole blood. These receptors all stem from an adult who was a healthcare worker with PCR-confirmed SARS-CoV-2 infection or an uninfected control (not recorded which).

This clonotype was seen repeatedly, ten times or more. This chain connects TRBV11-2 to TRBJ1-1; tentatively, D is TRBD1 (5 bases). Trimming removed 3 bases at V and 0 bases at J, with 11 bases between. The germline CDR1 and CDR2 sequences are SGHAT and FQNNGV. This CDR3 has 15 amino acids. The CDR3 DNA reads TGTGCCAGCAGCTTCGGGGGGGTTATGAACACTGAAGCTTTCTTT. Translation gives CASSFGGVMNTEAFF.

This clonotype was seen a few times. The chain carries TRBV5-4 and TRBJ2-7, with TRBD1 matching over 9 bases. The V and J ends lost 4 bases and 3 bases, in that order; junction bases with no gene match: 11. The CDR3 consists of 16 residues. The germline CDR1 and CDR2 sequences are SGHNT and YYREEE (reference sequence). The CDR3 bases are TGTGCCAGCAGCCTAGGGACAGGGCGGCTGGTCTACGAGCAGTACTTC. Translated, it gives CASSLGTGRLVYEQYF.

This clonotype has just one count. The rearrangement uses TRBV20-1 and TRBJ1-1, with D unresolved. The V and J ends lost 1 base and 2 bases respectively, with 11 bases between them. This CDR3 region has 14 residues. The V gene's germline CDR1 is DFQATT and CDR2 SNEGSKA (reference sequence). The chain's CDR3 is CSARVLAGNTEAFF. DNA for the CDR3: TGCAGTGCTAGAGTTCTTGCGGGAAACACTGAAGCTTTCTTT.

The chain employs TRBV3-1 and TRBJ2-7, with 7 bases identical to TRBD2. The CDR3 covers 15 residues. Germline values: CDR1 LGHDT, CDR2 YNNKEL (reference sequence). The V gene end was trimmed by 0 bases and the J gene end by 5 bases; junction bases not matched to a gene: 7. CDR3 bases: TGTGCCAGCAGCCAAGAGGGCCAGGGAGGGGACGAGCAGTACTTC. It yields the protein CASSQEGQGGDEQYF.

In its sample, this clonotype was seen a few times. This chain uses TRBV29-1 with TRBJ1-2, with 9 bases aligning to TRBD1. This CDR3 region has 17 residues. CDR1 and CDR2 (germline): SQVTM, ANQGSEA. V was pared by 5 bases and J by 4 bases, with 17 bases of the junction left unmatched. As DNA, the CDR3 is TGCAGCGTTCCTAAACTTCCAACCGGGACAGGGAGCTATGGCTACACCTTC. Translated, it gives CSVPKLPTGTGSYGYTF.

The chain recombines TRBV14 with TRBJ2-1, with a tentative D call TRBD2 (6 bases). The germline V and J ends were trimmed by 4 bases and 5 bases, with 12 bases remaining between them. Germline-derived CDR1 and CDR2 are SGHDN and FVKESK. The CDR3 is 14 amino acids. The CDR3 DNA sequence: TGTGCCAGCAGCCGCCGACTAGGCAACAATGAGCAGTTCTTC. It specifies CASSRRLGNNEQFF.

A few counts support this clonotype. The rearrangement uses TRBV12-3 or TRBV12-4 and TRBJ2-7; a weak D match, TRBD2 (5 bases). The germline V and J ends were trimmed by 6 bases and 7 bases, with 16 bases remaining between them. This CDR3 is 13 amino acids long. CDR3 loop: CASRTVGAGEQYF. CDR3 DNA sequence: TGTGCCAGCAGGACGGTGGGAGCCGGGGAGCAGTACTTC.

The DNA of the CDR3 is TGCAGTGCCCCCAACCCGGGACAGGGATCGGTCGAGCAGTACTTC. It translates to CSAPNPGQGSVEQYF. The chain is built from TRBV20-1 and TRBJ2-7, with 9 bases fitting TRBD1. CDR3 length: 15 residues. Germline V lookup: CDR1 DFQATT, CDR2 SNEGSKA (reference sequence). J lost 6 bases, V lost 6 bases, and 15 bases had no gene match.

The table lists this clonotype with a count of one. Here the CDR3 omits its conserved ending phenylalanine or tryptophan, so a read error is the likely source. The chain is built from TRBV6-6 and TRBJ2-1, with 9 positions matching TRBD2. This CDR3 region has 15 residues. Germline V CDR1 and CDR2: MNHNY, SVGAGI (reference sequence). The ends lost 5 bases at V and 8 bases at J; junction bases unmatched: 10. The CDR3 loop reads CASSMGLAEVDEQFL. The CDR3 DNA reads as TGTGCCAGCAGTATGGGACTAGCTGAGGTAGATGAGCAGTTCTTG.

J is TRBJ2-7 and V is TRBV5-6, with 14 bases lining up with TRBD2. The length of the CDR3 is 15 residues. The germline CDR1 and CDR2 sequences are SGHDT and YYEEEE. V shed 4 bases, J shed 6 bases, and the junction held 6 bases outside the gene matches. The CDR3: CASSPGLAGAGEQYF. The CDR3 region has the DNA TGTGCCAGCAGCCCGGGACTAGCGGGAGCGGGCGAGCAGTACTTC.

This clonotype occurred many times. J is TRBJ2-1 and V is TRBV6-5; TRBD2 matches 12 bases. The CDR3 is made up of 18 amino acids. The ends lost 0 bases at V and 3 bases at J; junction bases unmatched: 6. Germline lookup yields CDR1 MNHEY and CDR2 SVGAGI. CDR3 in DNA: TGTGCCAGCAGTTACTCGAACCTAGCGGGAGGGTTCTACAATGAGCAGTTCTTC. This gives the protein CASSYSNLAGGFYNEQFF.

The chain employs TRBV7-9 and TRBJ2-7; D assignment may be TRBD1 or TRBD2 (6 bases each). This CDR3 has 13 amino acids. Germline V gene data show CDR1 as SEHNR and CDR2 as FQNEAQ (reference sequence). V gave up 11 bases and J gave up 7 bases, with 21 bases separating them. CDR3 sequence (DNA): TGTGCCCCTGGGGGGCAGGGAGGTCCTGAGCAGTACTTC. This codes for CAPGGQGGPEQYF.

The rearrangement links TRBV12-3 or TRBV12-4 to TRBJ1-2; D gene uncertain. The CDR3 is 14 amino acids. The germline V and J ends were trimmed by 4 bases and 7 bases, with 16 bases remaining between them. CDR3 bases: TGTGCCAGCAGTTCCCCGGTTGGGCAGCCTGGCTACACCTTC. Residues: CASSSPVGQPGYTF.

The J gene is TRBJ2-4, the V gene TRBV4-1, with D possibly TRBD2 on 5 matching bases. Germline V gene lookup returns CDR1 MGHRA and CDR2 YSYEKL. This CDR3 has 17 residues. The V end lost 1 base, the J end lost 5 bases, and 18 bases lay between the germline ends. The CDR3 nucleotides are TGCGCCAGCAGCCAAGTAGGAGGAAGGGTCTCGGAAAACATTCAGTACTTC. It specifies CASSQVGGRVSENIQYF.

The rearrangement joins TRBV18 to TRBJ2-7, with D perhaps matching TRBD2 (5 bases). The length of the CDR3 is 16 residues. The V gene lost 2 bases and the J gene lost 0 bases, with 14 bases spanning the gap. CDR1 is KGHSH, CDR2 LQKENI, per germline. CDR3 residues: CASSPVWAGPSYEQYF. The CDR3 region has the DNA TGTGCCAGCTCACCAGTATGGGCGGGCCCCTCCTACGAGCAGTACTTC. The full variable domain, with the rest looked up from reference TRBV18 and TRBJ2-7, is NAGVMQNPRHLVRRRGQEARLRCSPMKGHSHVYWYRQLPEEGLKFMVYLQKENIIDESGMPKERFSAEFPKEGPSILRIQQVVRGDSAAYFCASSPVWAGPSYEQYFGPGTRLTVT.

The rearrangement uses TRBV5-5 and TRBJ2-3; 11 bases are a match to TRBD1. The V gene end was trimmed by 0 bases and the J gene end by 3 bases; junction bases not matched to a gene: 6. CDR1 SGHKS and CDR2 YYEKEE come from the germline V gene (reference sequence). The CDR3 loop spans 17 amino acids. CDR3 protein: CASSLAGTGGLTDTQYF. The CDR3 DNA sequence: TGTGCCAGCAGCTTGGCCGGGACAGGGGGGCTTACAGATACGCAGTATTTT.

The V gene is TRBV7-6, the J gene TRBJ2-2; 11 nucleotides match TRBD2. The CDR3 length is 16 residues. Germline V gene data show CDR1 as SGHVS and CDR2 as FNYEAQ. Trimming removed 4 bases from V and 4 bases from J; junction bases left unmatched: 5. The CDR3 region is CASSSPGTSGTGELFF. The CDR3 nucleotides are TGTGCCAGCAGCTCCCCCGGGACTAGCGGCACCGGGGAGCTGTTTTTT.

V usage is TRBV11-2 and J usage is TRBJ2-1; 9 nucleotides agree with TRBD2. The CDR3 consists of 20 residues. The V and J ends lost 0 bases and 4 bases, in that order; junction bases with no gene match: 16. Germline V lookup: CDR1 SGHAT, CDR2 FQNNGV. In nucleotides, the CDR3 is TGTGCCAGCAGCTTAGATGGCGCCGGAGCGGCGGGAGGGCCTTACAATGAGCAGTTCTTC. Amino acids: CASSLDGAGAAGGPYNEQFF.

This CDR3 is CASSVGPSGSYNEQFF. CDR3 coding DNA: TGTGCCAGCAGCGTAGGCCCTAGCGGCTCCTACAATGAGCAGTTCTTC. J is TRBJ2-1 and V is TRBV9, with 7 bases fitting TRBD2. J was trimmed by 0 bases and V by 0 bases; bases with no gene match: 3. Germline V CDR1 and CDR2: SGDLS, YYNGEE. The CDR3 has 16 amino acids.

This clonotype was detected many times. The gene calls are TRBV2 and TRBJ2-1; D is undetermined. This CDR3 has 14 amino acids. V gave up 3 bases and J gave up 5 bases, with 11 bases separating them. The germline CDR1 and CDR2 sequences are SNHLY and FYNNEI. The CDR3 region has the DNA TGTGCCAGCAGTGATGCGGAGTTTCACAATGAGCAGTTCTTC. It yields the protein CASSDAEFHNEQFF.

This chain connects TRBV9 to TRBJ2-4, with D perhaps assigned TRBD1 or TRBD2 (5 bases each). The CDR3 has 13 amino acids. V lost 4 bases to trimming and J lost 10 bases, with 15 bases between them. Germline CDR1 is SGDLS and CDR2 is YYNGEE. The CDR3 coding sequence is TGTGCCAGCAGCATCGAGCCCGAGGGGATTCAGTACTTC. This gives the protein CASSIEPEGIQYF.

This clonotype showed up just a few times. DNA of the CDR3: TGTGCCAGCAGATACGGGGTGAACACTGAAGCTTTCTTT. Amino acids: CASRYGVNTEAFF. The chain recombines TRBV27 with TRBJ1-1; unclear D gene. V lost 6 bases and J 0 bases, leaving 8 bases between the germline ends. Germline CDR1 reads MNHEY; CDR2 reads SMNVEV (reference sequence). CDR3 length equals 13 residues.

This clonotype was counted at least ten times. V gene TRBV25-1 combines with J gene TRBJ2-2, with 8 bases that match TRBD1. This CDR3 is built from 13 residues. V dropped 8 bases and J dropped 6; count of bases not matched to a gene: 5. CDR1 and CDR2 (germline): MGHDK, SYGVNS. The CDR3 bases are TGTGCCAGCCTACAGGGGGGATCCGGGGAGCTGTTTTTT. Amino acid sequence: CASLQGGSGELFF.

This sequence joins TRBV12-3 or TRBV12-4 and TRBJ1-4; 7 bases fit TRBD1. V shed 4 bases, J shed 6 bases, and the junction held 8 bases outside the gene matches. This CDR3 comprises 15 residues. CDR3 in amino acids: CASSYPGTEDEKLFF. The CDR3 nucleotides are TGTGCCAGCAGTTACCCCGGGACAGAGGATGAAAAACTGTTTTTT.

This clonotype has a count of ten or more. The gene calls are TRBV28 and TRBJ2-3; D ambiguous. Germline V lookup: CDR1 MDHEN, CDR2 SYDVKM. CDR3 length: 14 amino acids. V was trimmed by 3 bases and J by 5 bases, leaving 12 bases between them. The CDR3 nucleotides are TGTGCCAGCAGTTTTTTATTGGGCGAAGATACGCAGTATTTT. This encodes CASSFLLGEDTQYF.

This clonotype was seen more than once but under ten times. The gene calls are TRBV12-3 or TRBV12-4 and TRBJ2-5, with D uncertain. V lost 1 base, J lost 1 base, and 10 bases lay in between. The CDR3 length is 15 residues. DNA for the CDR3: TGTGCCAGCAGTTTAGGGGCCCTACTCCAAGAGACCCAGTACTTC. Encoded protein: CASSLGALLQETQYF.

This clonotype was counted many times. V is TRBV28 and J is TRBJ1-2; TRBD1 aligns across 7 bases. The V and J ends lost 7 bases and 8 bases, in that order; junction bases with no gene match: 16. The CDR3 totals 15 residues. CDR1 and CDR2 from the germline V gene are MDHEN and SYDVKM. The CDR3 DNA reads as TGTGCCAGCACCCCTTCACAACAGGGGTCGAGCGGCTACACCTTC. Amino acids: CASTPSQQGSSGYTF.

J is TRBJ2-3 and V is TRBV6-2 or TRBV6-3, with D unclear. The CDR3 consists of 15 residues. Trimming took 4 bases from V and 4 from J, leaving 15 bases between them. CDR1 is MNHEY and CDR2 is SVGEGT in the germline V gene. For the CDR3, the DNA is TGTGCCAGCAGTTGGACGGGTGCAGGAGCAGATACGCAGTATTTT. This encodes CASSWTGAGADTQYF.

The genes are TRBV27 and TRBJ1-1, with D possibly TRBD1 on 6 matching bases. Germline loops: CDR1 MNHEY, CDR2 SMNVEV (reference sequence). The CDR3 is made up of 14 amino acids. V lost 5 bases, J lost 5 bases, and 15 bases lay in between. CDR3 in amino acids: CASSQQGSGTEAFF. CDR3 coding DNA: TGTGCCAGCAGTCAGCAGGGGTCGGGGACTGAAGCTTTCTTT.